The 5 T cell receptor beta chains reported below all come from one sample, sequenced in a study of T-cell memory formation after mild COVID-19. TCRdb re-derived calls from the 5' RACE reads in MiXCR, one entry per CDR3 protein. The sample carries around 250,000 distinct CDR3 sequences, more than 8% recorded once. Sequencing was done on a sample of PBMCs or a T cell subset sorted from them (not recorded which). The receptor source for this set is a man in his late teens or twenties who had mild COVID-19 (a few samples of this study predate the infection). Cell type and time point are not known.

This clonotype was picked up a small number of times. The chain has TRBV7-6 and TRBJ2-3; 8 nucleotides align to TRBD2. J gave up 5 bases and V 1 base, and 8 bases lay outside the gene matches. CDR3 length: 16 residues. Germline loops: CDR1 SGHVS, CDR2 FNYEAQ. CDR3 sequence reads: CASSLEGIGRGDTQYF. The CDR3 DNA follows: TGTGCCAGCAGCTTAGAGGGGATCGGGAGGGGAGATACGCAGTATTTT.

This clonotype came up a few times. The chain links TRBV20-1 to TRBJ2-3, with D hard to call. The CDR3 extends over 11 amino acids. The V gene's germline CDR1 is DFQATT and CDR2 SNEGSKA (reference sequence). Between the trimmed V and J ends, which lost 3 bases and 8 bases, there was a span of 9 bases. CDR3 sequence: CSAREKSTQYF. The CDR3 DNA follows: TGCAGTGCTAGGGAAAAGTCTACGCAGTATTTT.

This clonotype was seen at least ten times. The chain employs TRBV7-6 and TRBJ2-7; D may be TRBD1 (5 bases). The length of the CDR3 is 13 residues. Per germline, CDR1 SGHVS and CDR2 FNYEAQ. Trimming removed 4 bases at V and 6 bases at J, with 13 bases between. CDR3 residues: CASSSTHQGEQYF. The CDR3 DNA follows: TGTGCCAGCAGCTCAACCCACCAGGGCGAGCAGTACTTC.

In this sample, this clonotype turned up a few times. The chain uses TRBV12-3 or TRBV12-4 and TRBJ2-1; D gene unclear. This CDR3 has 16 residues. The V end was cut by 5 bases, the J end by 0 bases, with 14 bases between. CDR3 region: CASSPTDSSSYNEQFF. The CDR3 DNA is TGTGCCAGCAGTCCTACAGACTCGAGCTCCTACAATGAGCAGTTCTTC.

The genes are TRBV4-3 and TRBJ2-1, with 8 bases identical to TRBD2. Germline loops: CDR1 LGHNA, CDR2 YSLEER. This CDR3 region has 16 residues. After removal of 2 bases from V and 4 bases from J, the junction contained 7 bases not matched to a gene. The CDR3 nucleotides are TGCGCCAGCAGCCAACGGGGCGGGGGGCTATACAATGAGCAGTTCTTC. Translating it yields CASSQRGGGLYNEQFF.